This T cell receptor (beta chain) originates from a study of T-cell memory formation after mild COVID-19. Study conclusions and caveats: Memory from before infection featured some responding clones, which suggests cross-reactive memory joined. Contracting clones from day 15 to 85 had balanced CD4/CD8; later expanders favoured CD4+. Contracting CD4+ clones sat mainly in CM and EM; CD8+ in EMRA.

Many counts were recorded for this clonotype. Its antigen is undetermined. Deletions cut 3 bases from V and 4 bases from J, with 6 bases between. This CDR3 is 13 amino acids long. Per the germline V gene, CDR1 is MGHRA and CDR2 is YSYEKL. TCRdb re-called the 5' RACE reads through MiXCR, storing one row per CDR3 protein. Of around 310,000 distinct CDR3 sequences in the sample, 13% to 15% were seen once. Sequencing input: PBMCs or a T cell subset sorted from them (not recorded which). The receptor was isolated from a man between 18 and 35 years old who had mild COVID-19 (a few samples of this study predate the infection). Cell type and time point are not known. The V and J genes are TRBV4-1 and TRBJ2-2; no clear D gene. CDR3 amino acids: CASSQSGTGELFF. The CDR3 DNA reads as TGCGCCAGCAGCCAGTCGGGCACCGGGGAGCTGTTTTTT.